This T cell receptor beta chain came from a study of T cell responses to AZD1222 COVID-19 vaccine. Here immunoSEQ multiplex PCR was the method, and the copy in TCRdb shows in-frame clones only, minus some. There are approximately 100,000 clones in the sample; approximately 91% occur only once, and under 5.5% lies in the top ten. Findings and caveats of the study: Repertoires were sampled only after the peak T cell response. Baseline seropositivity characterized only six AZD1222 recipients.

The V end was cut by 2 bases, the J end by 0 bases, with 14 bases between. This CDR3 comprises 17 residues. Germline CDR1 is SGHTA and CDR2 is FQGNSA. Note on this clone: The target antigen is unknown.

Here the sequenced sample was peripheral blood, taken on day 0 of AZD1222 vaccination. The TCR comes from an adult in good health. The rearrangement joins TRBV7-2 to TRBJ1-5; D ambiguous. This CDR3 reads CASSLQMAGYSNQPQHF. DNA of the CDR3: TGTGCCAGCAGCTTACAAATGGCTGGGTATAGCAATCAGCCCCAGCATTTT. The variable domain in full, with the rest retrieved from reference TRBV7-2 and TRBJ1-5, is GAGVSQSPSNKVTEKGKDVELRCDPISGHTALYWYRQSLGQGLEFLIYFQGNSAPDKSGLPSDRFSAERTGGSVSTLTIQRTQQEDSAVYLCASSLQMAGYSNQPQHFGDGTRLSIL.